This T cell receptor beta chain was sequenced in a study of T cell responses to AZD1222 COVID-19 vaccine. Overall study findings and caveats: Per reports, nearly half of all spike-specific TCRs target regions that are unmutated in variants. Most donors were white British and more were female, and clonal diversity was possibly underestimated.

In regard to this clone: Its antigen is not known.

The V gene's germline CDR1 is MNHEY and CDR2 SVGAGI. The germline V and J ends were trimmed by 5 bases and 1 base, with 14 bases remaining between them. This CDR3 is 15 amino acids long. Here immunoSEQ multiplex PCR was the method, and the copy in TCRdb shows in-frame clones only, minus some. This table has roughly 110,000 clones, 90% appearing once. This chain joins TRBV6-5 and TRBJ1-1; a weak D match, TRBD1 (6 bases). The sequence was collected from an adult in good health. The sample in question was peripheral blood, obtained on day 0 of AZD1222 vaccination. The CDR3 DNA sequence: TGTGCCAGCAGTCAAACAGGGTACGGGAACACTGAAGCTTTCTTT. Its protein is CASSQTGYGNTEAFF.